This T cell receptor (beta chain) came from a study of cytomegalovirus exposure and HLA in healthy donors. The CDR3 is 13 amino acids. Per germline, CDR1 SEHNR and CDR2 FQNEAQ (reference sequence). The ends were cut back, 2 bases at V and 6 bases at J, with 11 bases in the middle. This table comes from immunoSEQ multiplex PCR, and its TCRdb copy is limited to in-frame clones, with some not included. This table has over 85,000 clones, roughly 94% appearing once. This receptor was obtained from a woman aged 18-29 years in good health and CMV-seronegative. This chain uses TRBV7-9 with TRBJ2-7; a possible D gene is TRBD1 (5 bases). The sample taken for sequencing was PBMCs. The CDR3 loop is CASSLTGPGEQYF. In DNA, the CDR3 is TGTGCCAGCAGCTTAACAGGTCCTGGCGAGCAGTACTTC. Combining the CDR3 with reference TRBV7-9 and TRBJ2-7 gives the whole variable domain DTGVSQNPRHKITKRGQNVTFRCDPISEHNRLYWYRQTLGQGPEFLTYFQNEAQLEKSRLLSDRFSAERPKGSFSTLEIQRTEQGDSAMYLCASSLTGPGEQYFGPGTRLTVT.